The 30 T cell receptor beta chains below all came from one sample that was sequenced in a study of shared clonotypes between healthy human individuals. The method was immunoSEQ multiplex PCR; TCRdb's version includes in-frame clones alone and lacks a portion of them. This table holds roughly 2.5 million clones, 90% to 95% found once. The material sequenced was naive CD4+ T cells sorted from blood. Subset meaning: CD45RA+ positively selected. The origin of the receptors is a man aged 18 to 35 in good health.

The J gene is TRBJ2-7, the V gene TRBV5-1; the match to TRBD1 covers 8 bases. The CDR3 extends over 12 amino acids. V lost 5 bases to trimming and J lost 5 bases; unmatched junction nucleotides: 3. From germline, CDR1 is SGHRS and CDR2 YFSETQ. The CDR3 loop reads CASSTTGDEQYF. CDR3 sequence (DNA): TGCGCCAGCAGTACGACAGGGGACGAGCAGTACTTC.

The chain carries TRBV29-1 and TRBJ2-7, with 11 bases that match TRBD1. Germline CDR1 reads SQVTM; CDR2 reads ANQGSEA. Losses at the gene ends were 4 bases for V and 4 bases for J; bases not matched to a gene: 6. The CDR3 is 14 amino acids. CDR3 residues: CSVASGTGGYEQYF. Here the CDR3 DNA reads TGCAGCGTTGCCTCCGGGACAGGGGGATACGAGCAGTACTTC.

V usage is TRBV2 and J usage is TRBJ2-3, with a tentative D call TRBD2 (6 bases). Trimming took off 7 bases at V and 8 bases at J, with 13 bases between the two ends. The CDR3 is 12 residues long. Looked up from germline, CDR1 is SNHLY and CDR2 is FYNNEI. CDR3 loop: CASTLEGGTQYF. The CDR3 DNA follows: TGTGCCAGCACCCTGGAGGGAGGTACGCAGTATTTT.

To note about this clone: The identical CDR3 is also encoded by other nucleotide sequences in the sample. The chain couples TRBV29-1 to TRBJ2-5; D is unclear. Germline V gene sequence: CDR1 SQVTM, CDR2 ANQGSEA. V was clipped by 1 base and J by 0 bases, with 6 bases between them. This CDR3 has 13 amino acids. The CDR3 region is CSVEGLYQETQYF. CDR3 nucleotides: TGCAGCGTTGAAGGTCTGTACCAAGAGACCCAGTACTTC.

As for this clone: Other nucleotide sequences in the sample specify the same CDR3. Here the CDR3 DNA reads TGTGCCAGCAGTTTACAGGGTTACACAGATACGCAGTATTTT. Translation: CASSLQGYTDTQYF. The V and J genes are TRBV6-5 and TRBJ2-3; maybe TRBD1 (6 bases). The germline CDR1 and CDR2 sequences are MNHEY and SVGAGI. Trimming removed 4 bases at V and 2 bases at J, with 10 bases between. This CDR3 has 14 residues.

The rearrangement uses TRBV6-1 and TRBJ1-5; D is ambiguous. Looked up from germline, CDR1 is MNHNS and CDR2 is SASEGT. CDR3 length equals 15 residues. The V end was cut by 4 bases, the J end by 0 bases, with 10 bases between. CDR3 DNA: TGTGCCAGCAGTGTGGAGACACTTAGCAATCAGCCCCAGCATTTT. It yields the protein CASSVETLSNQPQHF.

This chain connects TRBV10-3 to TRBJ2-5; 8 bases fit TRBD1. The end of the DNA fits TRBJ2-7 better, so the J call may be wrong. Germline V lookup: CDR1 ENHRY, CDR2 SYGVKD. The CDR3 consists of 14 residues. The CDR3 sequence: CAISVQGAAYEQYF. CDR3 DNA sequence: TGTGCCATCAGTGTGCAGGGGGCGGCCTACGAGCAGTACTTC.

This chain joins TRBV7-9 and TRBJ2-3; D is unresolved. V gave up 4 bases and J gave up 4 bases, with 9 bases separating them. The CDR3 spans 13 residues. The germline V gene has CDR1 SEHNR and CDR2 FQNEAQ (reference sequence). The CDR3 is CASSSLGADTQYF. The DNA of the CDR3 is TGTGCCAGCAGCTCCCTCGGCGCAGATACGCAGTATTTT.

The V and J genes are TRBV10-1 and TRBJ2-4; unclear D gene. V was pared by 0 bases and J by 2 bases, with 5 bases between. This CDR3 has 14 residues. Germline V gene lookup returns CDR1 WNHNN and CDR2 SYGVQD (reference sequence). The CDR3 sequence is CASSESHTKNIQYF. The CDR3 nucleotides are TGCGCCAGCAGTGAGTCCCACACCAAAAACATTCAGTACTTC.

This clone was found a few times. No conserved phenylalanine or tryptophan ends this CDR3, so it is likely a read error. The DNA is left out, because the CDR3 cannot be placed on it with certainty; the CDR3 is given as TCRdb lists it. The rearrangement joins TRBV5-6 to TRBJ1-5; the table's D call, TRBD1, has no DNA check behind it. The CDR3 spans 10 residues, counting both ends. Germline V lookup: CDR1 SGHDT, CDR2 YYEEEE. The CDR3 region is CASSPTGRQG.

The chain carries TRBV5-6 and TRBJ1-1; D gene unclear. With 2 bases removed from V and 5 bases from J, the gap between germline ends came to 7 bases. This CDR3 has 12 residues. Germline values: CDR1 SGHDT, CDR2 YYEEEE. The CDR3, as DNA: TGTGCCAGCAGCTTCGAAGGTACTGAAGCTTTCTTT. As protein: CASSFEGTEAFF.

The chain uses TRBV7-2 and TRBJ2-3; possibly TRBD2 for D (5 bases). V dropped 5 bases and J dropped 1 base, with 13 bases sitting between them. Per germline, CDR1 SGHTA and CDR2 FQGNSA. The CDR3 spans 15 residues. The CDR3: CASSLGLPGTDTQYF. For the CDR3, the DNA is TGTGCCAGCAGCCTAGGACTGCCTGGCACAGATACGCAGTATTTT.

V usage is TRBV2 and J usage is TRBJ2-6; tentative D call: TRBD2 (6 bases). Germline V gene data show CDR1 as SNHLY and CDR2 as FYNNEI. This CDR3 is 17 amino acids long. With 2 bases removed from V and 0 bases from J, the gap between germline ends came to 11 bases. The CDR3 nucleotides are TGTGCCAGCAGTGAATCTGGGGGGAGCTCTGGGGCCAACGTCCTGACTTTC. The encoded protein is CASSESGGSSGANVLTF.

The rearrangement links TRBV10-3 to TRBJ1-2; weak D call: TRBD1 (5 bases). CDR1 is ENHRY and CDR2 is SYGVKD in the germline V gene. The CDR3 totals 14 residues. The germline V and J ends were trimmed by 0 bases and 4 bases, with 9 bases remaining between them. The CDR3 DNA reads TGTGCCATCAGTGAGTCCGGGGGACCCTATGGCTACACCTTC. This translates into CAISESGGPYGYTF.

This clone occurred once. Other DNA sequences in the sample encode the same CDR3. The V gene is TRBV5-1, the J gene TRBJ2-5; TRBD1 matches at 7 bases. Per the germline V gene, CDR1 is SGHRS and CDR2 is YFSETQ. The V and J ends lost 4 bases and 1 base, in that order; junction bases with no gene match: 4. CDR3 length equals 14 residues. CDR3 residues: CASSLGQIQETQYF. CDR3 nucleotides: TGCGCCAGCAGCCTGGGACAGATCCAAGAGACCCAGTACTTC.

V gene TRBV19 combines with J gene TRBJ2-3; D is unresolved. The germline CDR1 and CDR2 sequences are LNHDA and SQIVND (reference sequence). This CDR3 is built from 12 residues. V shed 6 bases and J shed 2 bases, with 6 bases lying between them. This CDR3 is CASRFDTDTQYF. The CDR3, as DNA: TGTGCCAGTAGGTTCGACACAGATACGCAGTATTTT.

The rearrangement uses TRBV10-3 and TRBJ2-7, with 8 bases that match TRBD2. Germline CDR1 is ENHRY and CDR2 is SYGVKD. This CDR3 has 14 residues. V dropped 10 bases and J dropped 3; count of bases not matched to a gene: 11. The CDR3 DNA reads TGTGCCACGAAAGTTAGCGGGACCAACTACGAGCAGTACTTC. Translation gives CATKVSGTNYEQYF.

In regard to this clone: Other DNA sequences from this sample encode an identical CDR3 as well. The V gene is TRBV29-1, the J gene TRBJ1-1, with 7 nucleotides matching TRBD1. V lost 6 bases, J lost 5 bases, and 6 bases stayed unmatched. The V gene's germline CDR1 is SQVTM and CDR2 ANQGSEA. The CDR3 length is 12 residues. CDR3 in DNA: TGCAGCGTGGAACAGGGGAGGACTGAAGCTTTCTTT. Its translation: CSVEQGRTEAFF.

This clone has a single count. The rearrangement joins TRBV6-5 to TRBJ1-2, with a weak D call TRBD1 (6 bases). Looked up from germline, CDR1 is MNHEY and CDR2 is SVGAGI. The CDR3 covers 13 residues. Trimming removed 5 bases at V and 6 bases at J, with 13 bases between. The chain's CDR3 is CASSQRGGDGYTF. The CDR3 bases are TGTGCCAGCAGTCAAAGAGGGGGGGATGGCTACACCTTC.

On this clone itself: Additional DNA sequences in this sample encode the identical CDR3. This rearrangement joins TRBV4-3 to TRBJ1-5; D is unclear. The CDR3 totals 13 residues. V lost 0 bases to trimming and J lost 7 bases, with 7 bases between them. Germline V lookup: CDR1 LGHNA, CDR2 YSLEER. CDR3 amino acids: CASSQDLSQPQHF. The DNA of the CDR3 is TGCGCCAGCAGCCAAGATTTATCCCAGCCCCAGCATTTT.

The V and J genes are TRBV4-1 and TRBJ2-7; tentative D call: TRBD2 (5 bases). From germline, CDR1 is MGHRA and CDR2 YSYEKL. The CDR3 has 15 residues. Between the trimmed V and J ends, which lost 5 bases and 5 bases, there was a span of 19 bases. The CDR3 loop reads CASSYTESGWDEQYF. CDR3 coding DNA: TGCGCCAGCAGCTACACAGAGAGCGGTTGGGACGAGCAGTACTTC.

The chain uses TRBV30 and TRBJ2-5; TRBD2 aligns across 12 bases. The DNA end is a closer match to TRBJ2-7, so the J assignment may be wrong. Germline loops: CDR1 GTSNPN, CDR2 SVGIG (reference sequence). CDR3 length: 14 residues. The CDR3 loop reads CAWSSGLAGYEQYF. In DNA, the CDR3 is TGTGCCTGGAGTTCGGGACTAGCGGGTTACGAGCAGTACTTC.

This chain uses TRBV18 with TRBJ2-5; TRBD1 agrees at 7 bases. J was trimmed by 2 bases and V by 6 bases; bases with no gene match: 6. Germline V gene data show CDR1 as KGHSH and CDR2 as LQKENI. The CDR3 totals 14 residues. CDR3 sequence reads: CASSPGGQQETQYF. The CDR3 nucleotides are TGTGCCAGCTCGCCAGGGGGACAGCAAGAGACCCAGTACTTC.

Written as DNA, the CDR3 is TGTGCCAGCAGCTTACGGGGACTAGCGGGAATCTACAATGAGCAGTTCTTC. Translation: CASSLRGLAGIYNEQFF. The rearrangement links TRBV7-8 to TRBJ2-1, with 13 bases matching TRBD2. Germline V gives CDR1 SGHVS, CDR2 FQNEAQ. The CDR3 is made up of 17 amino acids. The J segment lost 3 bases and the V segment lost 2 bases, leaving 4 bases of the junction unmatched.

The chain has TRBV30 and TRBJ2-1; 10 bases map to TRBD2. The ends lost 3 bases at V and 4 bases at J; junction bases unmatched: 6. Germline lookup yields CDR1 GTSNPN and CDR2 SVGIG (reference sequence). The CDR3 contains 15 residues. The CDR3 region is CAWRGSGGNYNEQFF. The CDR3 nucleotides read TGTGCCTGGAGAGGTAGCGGGGGGAATTACAATGAGCAGTTCTTC.

V and J are TRBV28 and TRBJ1-6; no clear D. Looked up from germline, CDR1 is MDHEN and CDR2 is SYDVKM. V dropped 3 bases and J dropped 7 bases, with 10 bases sitting between them. The CDR3 spans 14 residues. The CDR3 here is CASSFGSNNSPLHF. The CDR3 region has the DNA TGTGCCAGCAGTTTCGGCAGCAACAATTCACCCCTCCACTTT. Based on the CDR3 plus reference TRBV28 and TRBJ1-6, the full variable domain is DVKVTQSSRYLVKRTGEKVFLECVQDMDHENMFWYRQDPGLGLRLIYFSYDVKMKEKGDIPEGYSVSREKKERFSLILESASTNQTSMYLCASSFGSNNSPLHFGNGTRLTVT.

The CDR3 region is CASSPGTGRYRSNQPQHF. The DNA of the CDR3 is TGTGCCAGCAGCCCCGGGACAGGGAGATATAGAAGCAATCAGCCCCAGCATTTT. The V gene is TRBV2, the J gene TRBJ1-5; the match to TRBD1 covers 9 bases. V was clipped by 6 bases and J by 1 base; unmatched bases: 13. In germline, CDR1 is SNHLY, CDR2 FYNNEI. This CDR3 is 18 amino acids long.

This clone was seen once. This rearrangement joins TRBV4-3 to TRBJ2-2; 10 nucleotides line up with TRBD2. Trimming at V came to 4 bases and at J to 4 bases, leaving 3 bases not matched to a gene. This CDR3 has 15 amino acids. The V gene's germline CDR1 is LGHNA and CDR2 YSLEER. Written as DNA, the CDR3 is TGCGCCAGCAGCCTCGGACTAGCGGCCACCGGGGAGCTGTTTTTT. It codes for CASSLGLAATGELFF.

Concerning this clone: At one end the junction does not follow the germline gene, possibly because of a read error. The chain carries TRBV28 and TRBJ2-7; perhaps TRBD1 as D (6 bases). The CDR3 is made up of 15 amino acids. Looked up from germline, CDR1 is MDHEN and CDR2 is SYDVKM. CDR3 nucleotides: TGTGCCAGCAGTTTGGTGGGGGCGACCTCCTATGAGCAGTACTTC. Encoded protein: CASSLVGATSYEQYF.

The gene calls are TRBV9 and TRBJ2-2; D is unclear. The germline V gene encodes CDR1 SGDLS and CDR2 YYNGEE. Trimming took 1 base from V and 6 from J, leaving 19 bases between them. The CDR3 length is 17 residues. CDR3 in DNA: TGTGCCAGCAGCGTATTACCCGAGCCCGGATTCGCCGGGGAGCTGTTTTTT. This gives the protein CASSVLPEPGFAGELFF.